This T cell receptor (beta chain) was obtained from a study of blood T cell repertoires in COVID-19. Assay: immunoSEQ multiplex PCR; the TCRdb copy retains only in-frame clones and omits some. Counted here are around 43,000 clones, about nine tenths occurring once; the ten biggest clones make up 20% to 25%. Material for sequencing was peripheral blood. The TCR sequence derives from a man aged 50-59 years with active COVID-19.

CDR3 residues: CASSTRSGSEYEQYF. The CDR3 bases are TGTGCCAGCAGCACGCGTAGCGGGAGCGAATACGAGCAGTACTTC. The gene calls are TRBV7-2 and TRBJ2-7; TRBD2 matches at 9 bases. The V and J ends lost 5 bases and 4 bases, in that order; junction bases with no gene match: 9. The germline V gene has CDR1 SGHTA and CDR2 FQGNSA. This CDR3 spans 15 amino acids.